A selection of T cell receptor beta chains follows, all from one sample in a study of regulatory T cells in long-lasting Graves disease. TCRdb fed the multiplex PCR reads into MiXCR, producing one record per CDR3 protein. The data hold some 280,000 distinct CDR3 sequences, with more than 20% observed a single time. Sequences were derived from peripheral blood mononuclear cells (PBMCs), sampled when the disease was refractory, from a patient treated with antithyroid drugs. The receptors derive from a female donor with Graves disease. Each CDR3 is given with its conserved first and last residue. Fields, in order: CDR3 length, D gene, clone size, J gene, V gene, CDR3 protein, CDR3 DNA. The D gene is left open where the match is weak. Where a row states a size, it is once, few, many or the class of an expanded clone; other rows omit it.

14,-,-,TRBJ2-6,TRBV27,CASMWGAGANVLTF,TGTGCCAGCATGTGGGGGGCTGGGGCCAACGTCCTGACTTTC
13,-,many,TRBJ1-2,TRBV20-1,CSAGRQAVHGYTF,TGCAGTGCTGGGAGACAGGCCGTCCATGGCTACACCTTC
18,-,-,TRBJ2-7,TRBV3-1,CASSQDSGQLSNSYEQYF,TGTGCCAGCAGCCAAGATTCCGGGCAACTTTCCAACTCCTACGAGCAGTACTTC
15,TRBD1,many,TRBJ1-5,TRBV2,CASSVGTGDLGPQHF,TGTGCCAGCAGTGTGGGGACAGGAGATTTAGGGCCCCAGCATTTT
15,TRBD1,many,TRBJ1-6,TRBV28,CASSLSGTGGSPLHF,TGTGCCAGCAGTTTATCCGGAACAGGGGGTTCACCCCTCCACTTT
12,-,few,TRBJ2-5,TRBV19,CASSIGKETQYF,TGTGCCAGTAGTATCGGAAAGGAGACCCAGTACTTC
17,-,few,TRBJ2-5,TRBV3-1,CASSQGGYYRAQETQYF,TGTGCCAGCAGCCAAGGGGGATACTACAGGGCCCAAGAGACCCAGTACTTC
14,-,-,TRBJ2-4,TRBV4-1,CASSQVHRSNIQYF,TGCGCCAGCAGCCAAGTACACAGGTCAAACATTCAGTACTTC
14,-,many,TRBJ1-2,TRBV29-1,CSVEEFSRRYGYTF,TGCAGCGTTGAAGAGTTCTCCCGTAGGTATGGCTACACCTTC
15,-,many,TRBJ2-7,TRBV18,CASSPPGAGTYEQYF,TGTGCCAGCTCACCTCCCGGGGCAGGGACCTACGAGCAGTACTTC
12,-,many,TRBJ1-2,TRBV2,CASSEAMVGYTF,TGTGCCAGCAGTGAAGCTATGGTTGGCTACACCTTC
13,-,many,TRBJ2-2,TRBV28,CASSLADTGELFF,TGTGCCAGCAGCTTAGCGGACACCGGGGAGCTGTTTTTT
13,-,many,TRBJ2-7,TRBV28,CASSSIRSGEQYF,TGTGCCAGCAGTTCCATTAGGAGCGGTGAGCAGTACTTC
14,-,-,TRBJ1-1,TRBV29-1,CSVEEGRRWTEAFF,TGCAGCGTTGAAGAGGGGCGAAGGTGGACTGAAGCTTTCTTT
14,TRBD2,many,TRBJ2-1,TRBV27,CASSSGSSYNEQFF,TGTGCCAGCAGTAGCGGGAGCTCCTACAATGAGCAGTTCTTC
14,TRBD1,-,TRBJ1-1,TRBV6-2/TRBV6-3,CASSTQGRRAEAFF,TGTGCCAGCAGTACACAGGGGAGGAGGGCTGAAGCTTTCTTT